This record looks at one T cell receptor beta chain sequence and its context. The sample belongs to a study of blood T cell repertoires in COVID-19. Using immunoSEQ multiplex PCR, the repertoire was profiled, and TCRdb retains in-frame clones only, with some absent. Of about 87,000 clones listed, roughly 87% are singletons. The TCR comes from a young man with COVID-19, enrolled during active disease. The sequencing input was peripheral blood.

CDR3 sequence reads: CASSYSGLKLAGSTDTQYF. The CDR3 DNA sequence: TGTGCCAGCAGTTACTCCGGACTAAAACTAGCGGGTTCCACAGATACGCAGTATTTT. V gene TRBV28 combines with J gene TRBJ2-3; 9 positions agree with TRBD2. Trimming cost V 4 bases and J 2 bases; bases outside gene matches: 16. The CDR3 length is 19 residues. CDR1 and CDR2 from the germline V gene are MDHEN and SYDVKM.